The sequence of this T cell receptor (beta chain) was determined in a study of T-cell memory formation after mild COVID-19. Study-wide context: For the most part, TCR clusters were specific to one donor.

TCRdb recomputed calls from the 5' RACE reads with MiXCR, one row per CDR3 protein. The data contain a few hundred thousand distinct CDR3 sequences, roughly 20% of them singletons. Germline-derived CDR1 and CDR2 are LGHNA and YSLEER. This CDR3 has 15 residues. Trimming took off 0 bases at V and 5 bases at J, with 13 bases between the two ends. This sequence was found in a man aged 18-30 years who had mild COVID-19 (a few samples of this study predate the infection). Cell type and time point are not known. The chain carries TRBV4-3 and TRBJ1-2; D call uncertain. The specimen was PBMCs or a T cell subset sorted from them (not recorded which). The CDR3 nucleotides read TGCGCCAGCAGCCAAGATGGGAGGGCGGCGTATGGCTACACCTTC. Protein: CASSQDGRAAYGYTF.